What follows are 30 T cell receptor beta chains derived from one specimen sequenced in a study of T cell repertoires in cytomegalovirus infection. No antigen has been identified for these receptors. TCRdb re-called the reads through MiXCR, storing one row per CDR3 protein. This sample has around 570,000 distinct CDR3 sequences, with over 35% found just once. Specimen: cultured PBMCs, collected from culture after CMV antigen stimulation. These receptors originate from a human donor in good health (CMV status not recorded). Some clones in this sample may be carry-over from other donors' samples.

The chain employs TRBV29-1 and TRBJ2-1, with 13 bases matching TRBD2. CDR1 and CDR2 from the germline V gene are SQVTM and ANQGSEA. The CDR3 runs to 15 residues. The V gene end was trimmed by 6 bases and the J gene end by 6 bases; junction bases not matched to a gene: 8. This chain's CDR3 is CSVDRTSGSSNEQFF. CDR3 nucleotide sequence: TGCAGCGTCGACCGGACTAGCGGGAGTTCCAATGAGCAGTTCTTC.

The J gene is TRBJ2-1, the V gene TRBV20-1, with 7 positions matching TRBD2. The germline V gene encodes CDR1 DFQATT and CDR2 SNEGSKA (reference sequence). V gave up 3 bases and J gave up 9 bases; unmatched junction bases: 8. This CDR3 region has 13 residues. This CDR3 is CSASDGGKGEQFF. The CDR3 coding sequence is TGCAGTGCTAGCGACGGGGGGAAGGGTGAGCAGTTCTTC.

The chain has TRBV4-1 and TRBJ1-6; perhaps TRBD1 as D (5 bases). V lost 0 bases and J 14 bases, leaving 14 bases between the germline ends. Germline V gene sequence: CDR1 MGHRA, CDR2 YSYEKL. This CDR3 region has 14 residues. In nucleotides, the CDR3 is TGCGCCAGCAGCCAAGAGGGCAGGGTAACATCCCTCCACTTT. Its protein is CASSQEGRVTSLHF.

This sequence joins TRBV5-4 and TRBJ1-2; 8 nucleotides line up with TRBD1. This CDR3 comprises 14 residues. In germline, CDR1 is SGHNT, CDR2 YYREEE (reference sequence). Trimming cost V 1 base and J 4 bases; bases outside gene matches: 3. CDR3 coding DNA: TGTGCCAGCAGCTTGCCAGGGGGCGGCTATGGCTACACCTTC. Protein: CASSLPGGGYGYTF.

This chain joins TRBV6-5 and TRBJ1-1; D ambiguous. V was cut by 2 bases and J by 1 base, with 8 bases left in between. The CDR3 consists of 14 residues. Germline lookup yields CDR1 MNHEY and CDR2 SVGAGI. The CDR3 nucleotides read TGTGCCAGCAGTTACCGGCCTCAGAACACTGAAGCTTTCTTT. Amino acid sequence: CASSYRPQNTEAFF.

The chain recombines TRBV12-3 or TRBV12-4 with TRBJ2-3, with D possibly matching TRBD2 (6 bases). Trimming took 7 bases from V and 4 from J, leaving 12 bases between them. The CDR3 is 13 residues long. CDR3 nucleotide sequence: TGTGCCAGCACCCTGACTAGTTCAGATACGCAGTATTTT. Protein sequence: CASTLTSSDTQYF.

The chain carries TRBV7-9 and TRBJ1-1, with D tentatively TRBD1 (5 bases). The V end lost 3 bases, the J end lost 11 bases, and 13 bases lay between the germline ends. Germline V lookup: CDR1 SEHNR, CDR2 FQNEAQ (reference sequence). The CDR3 runs 12 residues. DNA for the CDR3: TGTGCCAGCAGCTTTGGACGAGGGACGGCTTTCTTT. As protein: CASSFGRGTAFF. Full variable domain (rest looked up from reference TRBV7-9 and TRBJ1-1): DTGVSQNPRHKITKRGQNVTFRCDPISEHNRLYWYRQTLGQGPEFLTYFQNEAQLEKSRLLSDRFSAERPKGSFSTLEIQRTEQGDSAMYLCASSFGRGTAFFGQGTRLTVV.

The gene calls are TRBV7-9 and TRBJ1-5, with a tentative D call TRBD1 (5 bases). The CDR3 covers 17 residues. Trimming cost V 1 base and J 4 bases, with 17 bases left between them. Per the germline V gene, CDR1 is SEHNR and CDR2 is FQNEAQ (reference sequence). CDR3 protein: CASSLVGRDRRNQPQHF. The CDR3, as DNA: TGTGCCAGCAGCTTAGTGGGACGTGACCGTCGGAATCAGCCCCAGCATTTT.

This rearrangement joins TRBV18 to TRBJ2-3; possibly TRBD1 for D (6 bases). The V end was cut by 4 bases, the J end by 0 bases, with 11 bases between. This CDR3 is built from 15 residues. The germline V gene has CDR1 KGHSH and CDR2 LQKENI. The CDR3 protein is CASSHGTRSTDTQYF. In nucleotides, the CDR3 is TGTGCCAGCTCACACGGGACAAGGAGCACAGATACGCAGTATTTT. Full variable domain (outside the CDR3, taken from reference TRBV18 and TRBJ2-3): NAGVMQNPRHLVRRRGQEARLRCSPMKGHSHVYWYRQLPEEGLKFMVYLQKENIIDESGMPKERFSAEFPKEGPSILRIQQVVRGDSAAYFCASSHGTRSTDTQYFGPGTRLTVL.

The chain links TRBV7-9 to TRBJ1-3, with no clear D. Trimming pared 1 base from V and 2 bases from J, leaving 6 bases between. Per the germline V gene, CDR1 is SEHNR and CDR2 is FQNEAQ (reference sequence). The CDR3 has 14 residues. CDR3 in DNA: TGTGCCAGCAGCTTAGACTACCCTGGAAACACCATATATTTT. Translated, it gives CASSLDYPGNTIYF. The full variable domain, completed using reference TRBV7-9 and TRBJ1-3, is DTGVSQNPRHKITKRGQNVTFRCDPISEHNRLYWYRQTLGQGPEFLTYFQNEAQLEKSRLLSDRFSAERPKGSFSTLEIQRTEQGDSAMYLCASSLDYPGNTIYFGEGSWLTVV.

The chain carries TRBV7-6 and TRBJ2-7, with D uncertain. Germline CDR1 reads SGHVS; CDR2 reads FNYEAQ. With 4 bases removed from V and 3 bases from J, the gap between germline ends came to 16 bases. This CDR3 has 15 residues. CDR3 coding DNA: TGTGCCAGCAGCTCGGGTTTAGGCCCTAGCTACGAGCAGTACTTC. This encodes CASSSGLGPSYEQYF.

This clonotype has a handful of counts. The genes are TRBV4-1 and TRBJ2-1, with 11 bases aligning to TRBD2. V shed 4 bases, J shed 8 bases, and the junction held 7 bases outside the gene matches. The CDR3 consists of 15 residues. The germline V gene encodes CDR1 MGHRA and CDR2 YSYEKL. CDR3 in DNA: TGCGCCAGCAGCCCCCGACTAGCGGGGCGGGATGAGCAGTTCTTC. Its protein product is CASSPRLAGRDEQFF.

The rearrangement joins TRBV7-9 to TRBJ1-1; D perhaps matches TRBD1 (5 bases). The CDR3 is 14 amino acids. The germline V gene has CDR1 SEHNR and CDR2 FQNEAQ (reference sequence). V was pared by 5 bases and J by 4 bases, with 14 bases between. The CDR3 coding sequence is TGTGCCAGCAGCCCCCAGGGCTGGGGCACTGAAGCTTTCTTT. Its translation: CASSPQGWGTEAFF.

The chain recombines TRBV3-1 with TRBJ2-2; D not certain. CDR3 length: 14 amino acids. Germline loops: CDR1 LGHDT, CDR2 YNNKEL (reference sequence). V was pared by 2 bases and J by 6 bases, with 10 bases between. DNA of the CDR3: TGTGCCAGCAGCCAAAGGAGTCTCCCCGGGGAGCTGTTTTTT. Its protein is CASSQRSLPGELFF. The whole variable domain, filled in from reference TRBV3-1 and TRBJ2-2, reads DTAVSQTPKYLVTQMGNDKSIKCEQNLGHDTMYWYKQDSKKFLKIMFSYNNKELIINETVPNRFSPKSPDKAHLNLHINSLELGDSAVYFCASSQRSLPGELFFGEGSRLTVL.

The chain employs TRBV7-2 and TRBJ1-1, with 8 bases matching TRBD1. From germline, CDR1 is SGHTA and CDR2 FQGNSA. This CDR3 is built from 13 residues. With 4 bases clipped from V and 4 bases from J, the junction kept 2 bases outside the gene matches. The CDR3 loop is CASSYRGATEAFF. The CDR3 DNA sequence: TGTGCCAGCAGCTACAGGGGGGCCACTGAAGCTTTCTTT.

The chain combines TRBV11-2 with TRBJ1-1; no clear D. Germline CDR1 reads SGHAT; CDR2 reads FQNNGV. The CDR3 sequence is 13 residues long. Trimming removed 8 bases at V and 0 bases at J, with 10 bases between. CDR3 residues: CASQIGMNTEAFF. The DNA for the CDR3 is TGTGCCAGCCAGATAGGGATGAACACTGAAGCTTTCTTT.

The DNA of the CDR3 is TGTGCCAGCTCACCTATGGACAGTAGCACAGATACGCAGTATTTT. Protein sequence: CASSPMDSSTDTQYF. The chain joins TRBV18 to TRBJ2-3, with D possibly being TRBD1 (6 bases). Germline CDR1 reads KGHSH; CDR2 reads LQKENI. The V gene lost 3 bases and the J gene lost 0 bases, with 10 bases spanning the gap. This CDR3 comprises 15 residues.

In DNA, the CDR3 is TGTGCCAGCAGCCGCATGGCCGGAGATACGCAGTATTTT. It translates to CASSRMAGDTQYF. This chain connects TRBV7-9 to TRBJ2-3; the D is unclear. Trimming pared 5 bases from V and 5 bases from J, leaving 11 bases between. Per the germline V gene, CDR1 is SEHNR and CDR2 is FQNEAQ (reference sequence). The CDR3 contains 13 residues.

CDR3 DNA: TGCGCCAGCAGCCAAGATCCCTCTGGTCTGTGGGCCACGGTGAATGAGCAGTTCTTC. It is translated as CASSQDPSGLWATVNEQFF. This chain uses TRBV4-1 with TRBJ2-1; D is unclear. CDR1 and CDR2 (germline): MGHRA, YSYEKL. Trimming stripped 0 bases from V and 7 bases from J, with 25 bases between. The length of the CDR3 is 19 residues.

The chain links TRBV29-1 to TRBJ2-7; D is possibly TRBD1 (5 bases). Trimming shortened V by 4 bases and J by 7 bases, and 20 bases separated the two germline ends. The V gene's germline CDR1 is SQVTM and CDR2 ANQGSEA. The CDR3 loop spans 14 amino acids. This CDR3 reads CSVGLTQGFGEQYF. CDR3 sequence (DNA): TGCAGCGTTGGGCTAACCCAGGGTTTCGGGGAGCAGTACTTC.

The chain has TRBV5-1 and TRBJ2-5, with 8 bases aligning to TRBD2. V shed 4 bases, J shed 3 bases, and the junction held 5 bases outside the gene matches. The CDR3 extends over 14 amino acids. Germline V CDR1 and CDR2: SGHRS, YFSETQ. The CDR3 DNA sequence: TGCGCCAGCAGCACTGGACTAGCCGAAGAGACCCAGTACTTC. Translation: CASSTGLAEETQYF.

The chain uses TRBV2 and TRBJ1-4; tentatively, D is TRBD1 (5 bases). Germline values: CDR1 SNHLY, CDR2 FYNNEI. This CDR3 has 15 residues. Between the trimmed V and J ends, which lost 7 bases and 6 bases, there was a span of 18 bases. The CDR3 spells CASKTYGGVDEKLFF. The CDR3, as DNA: TGTGCCAGCAAAACCTACGGGGGAGTCGATGAAAAACTGTTTTTT.

This clonotype was detected ten times or more. The CDR3 here is CATSRVGFGGLGETQYF. CDR3 nucleotides: TGTGCCACCAGCAGAGTAGGTTTTGGGGGCCTAGGAGAGACCCAGTACTTC. The rearrangement uses TRBV15 and TRBJ2-5; a possible D gene is TRBD1 (6 bases). V was shortened by 1 base and J by 4 bases, with 19 bases between the two germline ends. This CDR3 contains 17 residues. CDR1 and CDR2 from the germline V gene are LNHNV and YYDKDF (reference sequence). Using reference TRBV15 and TRBJ2-5 for the parts outside the CDR3, the full variable domain is DAMVIQNPRYQVTQFGKPVTLSCSQTLNHNVMYWYQQKSSQAPKLLFHYYDKDFNNEADTPDNFQSRRPNTSFCFLDIRSPGLGDTAMYLCATSRVGFGGLGETQYFGPGTRLLVL.

The chain is built from TRBV5-1 and TRBJ2-3; D is possibly TRBD2 (6 bases). The CDR3 runs to 16 residues. V dropped 6 bases and J dropped 7 bases, with 24 bases sitting between them. Germline loops: CDR1 SGHRS, CDR2 YFSETQ. This chain's CDR3 is CASTWGGSGSYNTQYF. The CDR3 bases are TGCGCCAGCACTTGGGGAGGATCGGGCAGCTACAATACGCAGTATTTT.

This clonotype was seen only a few times. V and J are TRBV6-5 and TRBJ2-7, with TRBD1 identical over 7 bases. With 0 bases clipped from V and 1 base from J, the junction kept 6 bases outside the gene matches. The CDR3 length is 16 residues. Germline CDR1 reads MNHEY; CDR2 reads SVGAGI. The CDR3 DNA reads TGTGCCAGCAGTTACTCGCGCAGGGGGTTATCCTACGAGCAGTACTTC. Its translation: CASSYSRRGLSYEQYF.

In DNA form, the CDR3 reads TGTGCCAGCAGCTACCCTAGCGGGGGGGCGGAGGATACGCAGTATTTT. This gives the protein CASSYPSGGAEDTQYF. The chain joins TRBV11-2 to TRBJ2-3; TRBD2 matches 12 bases. Looked up from germline, CDR1 is SGHAT and CDR2 is FQNNGV. The V gene end was trimmed by 4 bases and the J gene end by 6 bases; junction bases not matched to a gene: 8. This CDR3 has 16 amino acids.

This chain joins TRBV20-1 and TRBJ1-2; D is perhaps TRBD1 (6 bases). This CDR3 has 11 amino acids. Germline V lookup: CDR1 DFQATT, CDR2 SNEGSKA (reference sequence). Trimming removed 6 bases from V and 7 bases from J, with 12 bases in between. CDR3 protein: CSAPTGRGYTF. CDR3 DNA: TGCAGTGCGCCTACAGGGCGTGGCTACACCTTC.

This chain connects TRBV7-2 to TRBJ1-1, with D unresolved. V dropped 5 bases and J dropped 3 bases, with 16 bases sitting between them. The CDR3 consists of 15 residues. Looked up from germline, CDR1 is SGHTA and CDR2 is FQGNSA. In nucleotides, the CDR3 is TGTGCCAGCAGCCTGGTTTTTTGGGGAGACACTGAAGCTTTCTTT. It yields the protein CASSLVFWGDTEAFF.

V is TRBV12-5 and J is TRBJ1-4; no clear D gene. CDR3 length equals 13 residues. Trimming left V 3 bases short and J 8 bases short, with 10 bases between. Germline V CDR1 and CDR2: LGHNT, FRNRAP. In DNA form, the CDR3 reads TGTGCTAGTGGTTTCGACTTGGGGGAAAAACTGTTTTTT. It yields the protein CASGFDLGEKLFF. The full variable domain, completed using reference TRBV12-5 and TRBJ1-4, is DARVTQTPRHKVTEMGQEVTMRCQPILGHNTVFWYRQTMMQGLELLAYFRNRAPLDDSGMPKDRFSAEMPDATLATLKIQPSEPRDSAVYFCASGFDLGEKLFFGSGTQLSVL.

V is TRBV7-6 and J is TRBJ2-3; tentative D call: TRBD2 (5 bases). In germline, CDR1 is SGHVS, CDR2 FNYEAQ. The V end was cut by 0 bases, the J end by 5 bases, with 9 bases between. The CDR3 covers 14 residues. CDR3 bases: TGTGCCAGCAGCTTAGCGGGAGTGGAAGATACGCAGTATTTT. Amino acids: CASSLAGVEDTQYF.